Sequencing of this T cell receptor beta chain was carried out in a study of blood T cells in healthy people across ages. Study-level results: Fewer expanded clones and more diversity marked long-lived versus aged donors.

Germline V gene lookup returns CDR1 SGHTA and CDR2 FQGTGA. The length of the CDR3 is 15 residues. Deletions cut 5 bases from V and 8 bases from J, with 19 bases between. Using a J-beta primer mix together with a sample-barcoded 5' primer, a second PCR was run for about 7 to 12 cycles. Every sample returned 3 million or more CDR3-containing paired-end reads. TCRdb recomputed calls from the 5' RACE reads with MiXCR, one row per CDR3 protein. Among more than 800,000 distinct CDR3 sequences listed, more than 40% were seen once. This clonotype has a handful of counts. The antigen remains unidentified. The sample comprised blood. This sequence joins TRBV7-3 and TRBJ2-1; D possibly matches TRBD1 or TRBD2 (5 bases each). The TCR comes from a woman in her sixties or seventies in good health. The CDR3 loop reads CASSLEPARGDEQFF. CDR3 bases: TGTGCCAGCAGCCTAGAACCGGCCCGAGGGGATGAGCAGTTCTTC.